Below, 26 T cell receptor beta chains from the same sample are listed, as sequenced in a study of blood T cell repertoires in COVID-19. Clones were sequenced by immunoSEQ multiplex PCR, and TCRdb holds only the in-frame ones, with some missing. This sample has approximately 270,000 clones, with more than 70% found just once. The sample consisted of peripheral blood. All receptors come from a woman in her twenties or thirties with COVID-19, enrolled during active disease.

The chain carries TRBV6-5 and TRBJ1-4; possibly TRBD1 for D (6 bases). The CDR3 spans 15 residues. The V end lost 3 bases, the J end lost 10 bases, and 18 bases lay between the germline ends. Germline lookup yields CDR1 MNHEY and CDR2 SVGAGI. The CDR3 DNA sequence: TGTGCCAGCAGTTATTTTAGGGGGGGTATCGGAAAACTGTTTTTT. As protein: CASSYFRGGIGKLFF.

V usage is TRBV5-5 and J usage is TRBJ2-1; D not resolved. This CDR3 contains 15 residues. The V gene lost 4 bases and the J gene lost 3 bases, with 14 bases spanning the gap. Germline V lookup: CDR1 SGHKS, CDR2 YYEKEE (reference sequence). The CDR3 coding sequence is TGTGCCAGCAGCCCCCTTGAGGCCTTCTACAATGAGCAGTTCTTC. Its protein is CASSPLEAFYNEQFF.

This chain links TRBV7-8 with TRBJ2-1; TRBD2 aligns across 12 bases. CDR1 SGHVS and CDR2 FQNEAQ come from the germline V gene. J was trimmed by 4 bases and V by 8 bases; bases with no gene match: 3. The CDR3 consists of 14 residues. CDR3 in amino acids: CASRTSGNYNEQFF. DNA for the CDR3: TGTGCCAGCCGGACTAGCGGGAATTACAATGAGCAGTTCTTC.

Details on this clone: The limits of the CDR3 on the DNA are not certain, so only TCRdb's listed CDR3 is given. The J gene is TRBJ2-3, the V gene TRBV28; TRBD2 reflects the table's D call only, with no check against the DNA. Counting both end residues, the CDR3 totals 15 amino acids. Germline V CDR1 and CDR2: MDHEN, SYDVKM. The CDR3 here is CASSSSASGTDTQYF.

The CDR3 is CASSQHKTDRANTEAFF. In DNA, the CDR3 is TGTGCCAGCAGCCAACATAAAACCGACAGGGCGAACACTGAAGCTTTCTTT. The rearrangement joins TRBV21-1 to TRBJ1-1; TRBD1 is taken as the D call from the table, unchecked against the DNA. TRBV21-1 is marked as a pseudogene. This CDR3 has 17 residues.

The chain joins TRBV5-1 to TRBJ1-1; weak D call: TRBD1 (6 bases). Germline V gives CDR1 SGHRS, CDR2 YFSETQ. The V gene lost 2 bases and the J gene lost 1 base, with 12 bases spanning the gap. This CDR3 region has 15 residues. CDR3 residues: CASSLLQGKNTEAFF. In DNA, the CDR3 is TGCGCCAGCAGCTTACTACAGGGAAAGAACACTGAAGCTTTCTTT. Variable domain in full (rest from reference TRBV5-1 and TRBJ1-1): KAGVTQTPRYLIKTRGQQVTLSCSPISGHRSVSWYQQTPGQGLQFLFEYFSETQRNKGNFPGRFSGRQFSNSRSEMNVSTLELGDSALYLCASSLLQGKNTEAFFGQGTRLTVV.

The rearrangement joins TRBV7-2 to TRBJ1-5; no firm D call. V lost 1 base, J lost 7 bases, and 8 bases lay in between. The CDR3 length is 13 residues. In germline, CDR1 is SGHTA, CDR2 FQGNSA. The CDR3 DNA follows: TGTGCCAGCAGCTTAGGCCTCGAGCAGCCCCAGCATTTT. Translation: CASSLGLEQPQHF.

V usage is TRBV28 and J usage is TRBJ2-6, with D perhaps TRBD1 (5 bases). There are 15 residues in the CDR3. The V and J ends lost 7 bases and 4 bases respectively, with 14 bases between them. Germline CDR1 is MDHEN and CDR2 is SYDVKM. The CDR3 nucleotides read TGTGCCAGCAATGTGGGGCCCGACGGGGCCAACGTCCTGACTTTC. Residues: CASNVGPDGANVLTF.

V usage is TRBV5-1 and J usage is TRBJ1-1; 8 bases line up with TRBD1. Per the germline V gene, CDR1 is SGHRS and CDR2 is YFSETQ. V lost 3 bases and J lost 1; bases outside the gene matches: 11. The CDR3 sequence is 17 residues long. The CDR3 here is CASSSTSGGAGNTEAFF. The CDR3 region has the DNA TGCGCCAGCAGCTCGACCTCAGGGGGCGCAGGGAACACTGAAGCTTTCTTT.

The genes are TRBV10-3 and TRBJ2-1, with 7 bases identical to TRBD2. CDR3 length: 14 residues. Germline V gene lookup returns CDR1 ENHRY and CDR2 SYGVKD. V gave up 7 bases and J gave up 4 bases; unmatched junction bases: 7. In DNA form, the CDR3 reads TGTGCCATCATGGAGCGGGACCAGTACAATGAGCAGTTCTTC. Amino acids: CAIMERDQYNEQFF.

The CDR3 DNA reads TGTGCCAGCATCGGGAGTTGGAGTTCGGAAGATACGCAGTATTTT. Translating it yields CASIGSWSSEDTQYF. V is TRBV6-5 and J is TRBJ2-3; tentatively, D is TRBD2 (6 bases). CDR1 is MNHEY and CDR2 is SVGAGI in the germline V gene. This CDR3 spans 15 amino acids. The V end was cut by 7 bases, the J end by 5 bases, with 19 bases between.

The chain couples TRBV6-2 or TRBV6-3 to TRBJ1-2; the match to TRBD1 covers 11 bases. The CDR3 has 15 amino acids. Losses at the gene ends were 3 bases for V and 2 bases for J; bases not matched to a gene: 2. CDR1 and CDR2 (germline): MNHEY, SVGEGT. CDR3 nucleotide sequence: TGTGCCAGCAGTTATGGACAGGGGGCGAACTATGGCTACACCTTC. Translating it yields CASSYGQGANYGYTF.

This clone showed up just once. CDR3 in amino acids: CASSPGTSGSVQFF. CDR3 coding DNA: TGTGCCAGCAGCCCCGGGACTAGCGGGAGCGTTCAGTTCTTC. J is TRBJ2-1 and V is TRBV11-2; the match to TRBD2 covers 14 bases. Trimming at V came to 5 bases and at J to 13 bases, leaving 7 bases not matched to a gene. This CDR3 is 14 amino acids long. Germline V gene lookup returns CDR1 SGHAT and CDR2 FQNNGV.

This sequence joins TRBV6-5 and TRBJ2-5; 8 bases line up with TRBD1. Germline CDR1 MNHEY, CDR2 SVGAGI. Trimming cost V 2 bases and J 1 base; bases outside gene matches: 3. The CDR3 covers 15 residues. The CDR3 loop reads CASSYARGPQETQYF. CDR3 coding DNA: TGTGCCAGCAGTTACGCCAGGGGGCCCCAAGAGACCCAGTACTTC.

In nucleotides, the CDR3 is TGTGCCAGCAGTGAATCAGAGGCGATATACACTGAAGCTTTCTTT. Amino acids: CASSESEAIYTEAFF. V usage is TRBV6-1 and J usage is TRBJ1-1; no definite D call. The V and J ends lost 2 bases and 3 bases respectively, with 13 bases between them. The CDR3 loop spans 15 amino acids. The germline V gene has CDR1 MNHNS and CDR2 SASEGT.

The chain couples TRBV3-1 (or the pseudogene TRBV3-2) to TRBJ2-1; D is uncertain. The germline gives CDR1 LGHDT, CDR2 YNNKEL (reference sequence). V lost 2 bases and J lost 0, with 14 bases in between. This CDR3 comprises 17 residues. In DNA form, the CDR3 reads TGTGCCAGCAGCCAACCCCACAGACGCAGCTCCTACAATGAGCAGTTCTTC. This codes for CASSQPHRRSSYNEQFF.

This clone has a single count. The chain's CDR3 is CATRTGLGEKLFF. The CDR3 DNA reads TGTGCCACCCGCACTGGACTCGGTGAAAAACTGTTTTTT. The rearrangement joins TRBV6-5 to TRBJ1-4; unclear D gene. CDR1 MNHEY and CDR2 SVGAGI come from the germline V gene. V lost 10 bases, J lost 7 bases, and 16 bases lay in between. The CDR3 is made up of 13 amino acids.

The V call is TRBV28, the J call TRBJ1-2; D gene unclear. The CDR3 is 12 amino acids. V was clipped by 2 bases and J by 5 bases, with 6 bases between them. Germline V CDR1 and CDR2: MDHEN, SYDVKM. Here the CDR3 reads CASSLNLYGYTF. The CDR3 DNA sequence: TGTGCCAGCAGTTTAAACTTATATGGCTACACCTTC.

The gene calls are TRBV25-1 and TRBJ2-1, with D perhaps matching TRBD2 (5 bases). V gave up 7 bases and J gave up 0 bases, with 13 bases separating them. CDR1 is MGHDK, CDR2 SYGVNS, per germline. The CDR3 extends over 15 amino acids. In nucleotides, the CDR3 is TGTGCCAGCATAAAGCCGGGGAGCTCCTACAATGAGCAGTTCTTC. The encoded protein is CASIKPGSSYNEQFF.

This clone showed up just once. V is TRBV7-9 and J is TRBJ1-5; 8 nucleotides line up with TRBD1. Germline loops: CDR1 SEHNR, CDR2 FQNEAQ (reference sequence). V lost 5 bases, J lost 6 bases, and 12 bases stayed unmatched. CDR3 size: 16 residues. In DNA form, the CDR3 reads TGTGCCAGCAGCCCCCTCGACAGGGGTGAAACTCAGCCCCAGCATTTT. It codes for CASSPLDRGETQPQHF.

The J gene is TRBJ2-1, the V gene TRBV5-6; 8 nucleotides align to TRBD2. The CDR3 extends over 16 amino acids. V lost 4 bases and J lost 7; bases outside the gene matches: 13. The V gene's germline CDR1 is SGHDT and CDR2 YYEEEE. The CDR3 protein is CASSEGSSGWGNEQFF. The DNA for the CDR3 is TGTGCCAGCAGCGAGGGATCTAGCGGGTGGGGAAATGAGCAGTTCTTC.

This clone was seen only once. The rearrangement uses TRBV6-5 and TRBJ2-2; D uncertain. The CDR3 has 13 amino acids. Trimming removed 6 bases at V and 4 bases at J, with 9 bases between. Germline lookup yields CDR1 MNHEY and CDR2 SVGAGI. The chain's CDR3 is CASSEHGTGELFF. The CDR3 DNA reads TGTGCCAGCAGCGAGCATGGCACCGGGGAGCTGTTTTTT.

The V and J genes are TRBV28 and TRBJ2-3, with 7 bases that match TRBD2. Per germline, CDR1 MDHEN and CDR2 SYDVKM. This CDR3 contains 16 residues. The V and J ends lost 2 bases and 1 base, in that order; junction bases with no gene match: 6. The chain's CDR3 is CASSLGDYHRTDTQYF. For the CDR3, the DNA is TGTGCCAGCAGTTTAGGGGACTACCACCGCACAGATACGCAGTATTTT.

The sample holds one count of this clone. The genes are TRBV27 and TRBJ1-4; a weak D match, TRBD1 (6 bases). The CDR3 consists of 17 residues. Trimming pared 4 bases from V and 7 bases from J, leaving 22 bases between. CDR1 and CDR2 from the germline V gene are MNHEY and SMNVEV (reference sequence). CDR3 amino acids: CASSSTPDSLIFEKLFF. CDR3 coding DNA: TGTGCCAGCAGTTCCACGCCGGACAGTTTAATTTTTGAAAAACTGTTTTTT.

The J gene is TRBJ2-3, the V gene TRBV6-5, with a possible D match to TRBD2 (5 bases). V lost 5 bases, J lost 6 bases, and 12 bases lay in between. The CDR3 extends over 13 amino acids. Per germline, CDR1 MNHEY and CDR2 SVGAGI. CDR3 loop: CASSLLATDTQYF. The CDR3 bases are TGTGCCAGCAGTCTCCTAGCCACGGATACGCAGTATTTT.

This chain joins TRBV2 and TRBJ2-7; 7 nucleotides line up with TRBD2. J gave up 2 bases and V 8 bases, and 6 bases lay outside the gene matches. This CDR3 is 13 amino acids long. CDR1 SNHLY and CDR2 FYNNEI come from the germline V gene. This chain's CDR3 is CASSPGLAYEQYV. The CDR3 DNA reads as TGTGCCAGCTCTCCAGGACTAGCCTACGAGCAGTACGTC.